One sample yielded the 24 T cell receptor beta chains listed below, sequenced in a study of CD8+ T cells in alopecia areata. It was cDNA, reverse transcribed from extracted RNA, that served as the sequencing template. Only in-frame clones appear in the TCRdb table, and some are missing; sequencing was by immunoSEQ multiplex PCR. This sample carries around 100,000 clones, none of them present only once. Input material: lesional skin. The receptor source for this set is a C3H/HeJ mouse with alopecia areata. The mice in this strain carry MHC haplotype H2-k.

Only a few counts were recorded for this clone. Gene names refer to mouse genes. The read terminates 4 residues before the CDR3 end, so the remaining end is supplied by the germline J gene. V usage is TRBV19 and J usage is TRBJ2-1; TRBD1 agrees at 7 bases. The CDR3 sequence is 14 residues long. Germline assignment: CDR1 FNHDT and CDR2 SITEND (reference sequence). V was pared by 3 bases and J by 3 bases, with 3 bases of the junction left unmatched. The CDR3 sequence is CASSRDSSYAEQFF. Incomplete CDR3 DNA: TGTGCCAGCAGTAGGGACAGCTCCTATGCT.

This clone was counted many times. Any gene name here is a mouse gene name. The CDR3 is cut off 4 residues early in the read; its end comes from the germline J gene. This chain links TRBV13-3 with TRBJ1-1; 8 nucleotides align to TRBD1. The V and J ends lost 4 bases and 1 base, in that order; junction bases with no gene match: 6. CDR1 is NNHDY, CDR2 SYVADS, per germline. This CDR3 spans 15 amino acids. The CDR3 DNA, read in part, is TGTGCCAGCAGTTTTTCCGGGACAGGAAACACA. Translation: CASSFSGTGNT. The CDR3 in its entirety is CASSFSGTGNTEVFF.

This clone was seen a few times. The germline and genes are mouse ones. The CDR3 end falls 4 residues outside the read, so it is completed with the germline J gene. The chain uses TRBV31 and TRBJ2-3; 9 nucleotides agree with TRBD2. This CDR3 has 15 residues. Unmatched junction bases numbered 4, after V lost 0 bases and J lost 3 bases. CDR1 and CDR2 from the germline V gene are GKSSPN and SITVG. CDR3 DNA (partial): TGTGCCTGGAGTCTATTGGGGGGGCAGGCAGAA. It specifies CAWSLLGGQAE. The entire CDR3 reads CAWSLLGGQAETLYF.

On this clone itself: The genes are named according to mouse. Read sequence stops 4 residues before the CDR3 end, and the germline J gene provides the missing end. V gene TRBV13-3 combines with J gene TRBJ2-1; tentatively, D is TRBD1 (7 bases). The CDR3 loop spans 16 amino acids. CDR1 and CDR2 (germline): NNHDY, SYVADS. V was shortened by 1 base and J by 4 bases, with 15 bases between the two germline ends. The CDR3 spells CASSDTGAGQYAEQFF. The sequenced part of the CDR3 DNA is TGTGCCAGCAGTGATACGGGGGCGGGACAGTATGCT.

Concerning this clone: Mouse germline and gene names are used. The sequenced part of the CDR3 DNA is TGTGCCAGCCAGTACTGGGGGCGCGGTGCAGAA. The encoded protein is CASQYWGRGAE. The whole CDR3 protein reads CASQYWGRGAETLYF. The chain uses TRBV19 and TRBJ2-3; 8 nucleotides line up with TRBD2. The sequenced fragment ends 4 residues before the CDR3 boundary, so the rest is inferred from the germline J gene. Germline V gene lookup returns CDR1 FNHDT and CDR2 SITEND (reference sequence). CDR3 size: 15 residues. V was pared by 7 bases and J by 1 base, with 8 bases of the junction left unmatched.

A note on this clone: Translating the DNA gives a protein that differs from the TCRdb entry at residue 13; the protein shown here is that DNA translation. Mouse gene names and germline throughout. Coverage ceases 3 residues before the CDR3 finishes, and the germline J gene fills in the end. V gene TRBV1 combines with J gene TRBJ1-3; 7 nucleotides line up with TRBD1. Looked up from germline, CDR1 is NSQYPW and CDR2 is LRSPGD (reference sequence). This CDR3 contains 16 residues. Unmatched junction bases numbered 5, after V lost 1 base and J lost 2 bases. The CDR3 loop is CTCSAVSDRAGNTLYF. Partial CDR3 DNA: TGCACCTGCAGTGCAGTAAGCGACAGGGCTGGAAATACG.

In its sample, this clone was seen a few times. Mouse germline and gene names are used. The read stops 4 residues short of the end of the CDR3; the missing end is completed from the germline J gene. The chain combines TRBV1 with TRBJ2-1; D remains unclear. This CDR3 has 15 amino acids. V was cut by 0 bases and J by 0 bases, with 6 bases left in between. CDR1 and CDR2 (germline): NSQYPW, LRSPGD (reference sequence). The CDR3 bases that were read are TGCACCTGCAGTGCAGAGCCAGATAACTATGCT. Its translation: CTCSAEPDNYA. The entire CDR3 protein is CTCSAEPDNYAEQFF.

Only a few counts were recorded for this clone. These gene names are mouse names. The read terminates 4 residues before the CDR3 end, so the remaining end is supplied by the germline J gene. The rearrangement uses TRBV1 and TRBJ1-2, with 11 bases that match TRBD1. Germline trimming cut 1 base from V and 3 bases from J; bases unmatched to any gene: 1. CDR1 and CDR2 (germline): NSQYPW, LRSPGD (reference sequence). The CDR3 length is 15 residues. CDR3 sequence reads: CTCSAGDRGDSDYTF. CDR3 DNA, as far as it was read: TGCACCTGCAGTGCAGGGGACAGGGGGGACTCC.

In the case of this clone: Germline and genes here are mouse. CDR3 loop: CTCSEPGLGVSQNTLYF. The sequenced part of the CDR3 DNA is TGCACCTGCAGTGAACCGGGACTGGGGGTTAGTCAAAAC. The gene calls are TRBV1 and TRBJ2-4; TRBD2 agrees at 11 bases. From the germline J gene comes the end of the CDR3, since the read stops 4 residues before it. This CDR3 has 17 residues. After removal of 4 bases from V and 0 bases from J, the junction contained 6 bases not matched to a gene. The germline V gene encodes CDR1 NSQYPW and CDR2 LRSPGD (reference sequence).

This clone has more than one count but fewer than ten. Gene names refer to mouse genes. The observed sequence ends 4 residues before the CDR3 terminus, with the missing tail filled in from the germline J gene. The rearrangement links TRBV19 to TRBJ2-1; 14 nucleotides align to TRBD2. Germline V gene data show CDR1 as FNHDT and CDR2 as SITEND (reference sequence). CDR3 length: 14 amino acids. The CDR3 sequence: CASSLGLGGPEQFF. The sequenced part of the CDR3 DNA is TGTGCCAGCAGTTTGGGACTGGGGGGGCCT.

This clone showed up just a few times. The protein listed by TCRdb differs at residue 10 from the translated DNA, so the DNA translation is shown. Mouse germline and gene names are used. The read terminates 3 residues ahead of where the CDR3 ends, so the germline J gene completes it. The chain joins TRBV13-3 to TRBJ1-3, with TRBD1 as a possible D gene (5 bases). Germline V gene lookup returns CDR1 NNHDY and CDR2 SYVADS. The CDR3 is made up of 13 amino acids. V was shortened by 7 bases and J by 2 bases, with 10 bases between the two germline ends. CDR3 in amino acids: CASGGEAGNTLYF. CDR3 DNA, as far as it was read: TGTGCCAGCGGGGGGGAGGCTGGAAATACG.

Remarks on this clone: The gene symbols are mouse symbols. The read gets to within 4 residues of the CDR3 end, and the germline J gene fills in the rest. This chain joins TRBV14 and TRBJ1-1, with TRBD1 as a possible D gene (6 bases). From germline, CDR1 is SGHDT and CDR2 FRDEAV. This CDR3 spans 14 amino acids. Trimming removed 5 bases from V and 2 bases from J, with 13 bases in between. The CDR3 region is CASRYRESNTEVFF. The CDR3 bases that were read are TGTGCCAGCAGATACAGGGAGAGCAACACA.

About this clone: Each gene name is a mouse one. The sequenced fragment ends 4 residues before the CDR3 boundary, so the rest is inferred from the germline J gene. This chain links TRBV13-1 with TRBJ2-1, with D possibly being TRBD1 (5 bases). V shed 0 bases and J shed 5 bases, with 12 bases lying between them. CDR3 length: 15 amino acids. The germline V gene encodes CDR1 NSHNY and CDR2 SYGAGN. The CDR3 sequence is CASSDAGRVNAEQFF. CDR3 bases read: TGTGCCAGCAGTGATGCCGGCAGGGTCAATGCT.

Remarks on this clone: Mouse gene names apply. The missing CDR3 end, 4 residues past where the read stops, is filled in from the germline J gene. The chain links TRBV1 to TRBJ2-7; D remains unclear. V was pared by 3 bases and J by 0 bases, with 9 bases between. Germline CDR1 reads NSQYPW; CDR2 reads LRSPGD (reference sequence). This CDR3 spans 14 amino acids. CDR3 loop: CTCSARQDSYEQYF. The sequenced part of the CDR3 DNA is TGCACCTGCAGTGCTCGGCAGGACTCCTAT. The full variable domain, completed using reference TRBV1 and TRBJ2-7, is VTLLEQNPRWRLVPRGQAVNLRCILKNSQYPWMSWYQQDLQKQLQWLFTLRSPGDKEVKSLPGADYLATRVTDTELRLQVANMSQGRTLYCTCSARQDSYEQYFGPGTRLTVL.

This clone was observed a handful of times. The listed TCRdb protein conflicts with the DNA translation at residue 10, and the protein shown is translated directly from the DNA. The genes are named according to mouse. Read sequence stops 3 residues before the CDR3 end, and the germline J gene provides the missing end. The J gene is TRBJ1-3, the V gene TRBV17, with D possibly TRBD1 on 6 matching bases. CDR3 length equals 13 residues. Germline lookup yields CDR1 MNHDT and CDR2 YYDKIL. Trimming took off 8 bases at V and 0 bases at J, with 8 bases between the two ends. The CDR3 region is CASGQNSGNTLYF. The sequenced CDR3 bases are TGTGCTAGCGGACAGAATTCTGGAAATACG.

This clone was seen more than once but under ten times. Mouse gene names and germline throughout. With the read ending 4 residues before the CDR3 end, the germline J gene is used to fill in that end. The gene calls are TRBV13-3 and TRBJ2-3, with D possibly being TRBD1 (7 bases). V was shortened by 4 bases and J by 0 bases, with 12 bases between the two germline ends. In germline, CDR1 is NNHDY, CDR2 SYVADS. CDR3 length: 15 amino acids. The sequenced CDR3 bases are TGTGCCAGCAGTCAAGGGGGCTTTAGTGCAGAA. It encodes CASSQGGFSAE. The CDR3, in full, reads CASSQGGFSAETLYF.

Comments on this clone: The translated DNA and TCRdb's protein are not identical at residue 10; the protein here was translated from the DNA. Gene names are the mouse ones. From the germline J gene comes the end of the CDR3, since the read stops 3 residues before it. V is TRBV13-3 and J is TRBJ1-6; TRBD1 is a possible D gene (6 bases). TRBJ1-6 is marked as an open reading frame, function uncertain. V was cut by 1 base and J by 8 bases, with 7 bases left in between. CDR1 and CDR2 (germline): NNHDY, SYVADS. The CDR3 extends over 13 amino acids. CDR3 bases read: TGTGCCAGCAGTGATACAGGGTATTCGCCC. Protein: CASSDTGYSP. The entire CDR3 reads CASSDTGYSPLYF.

This clone has just a few counts. The gene names here belong to mouse. From the germline J gene comes the end of the CDR3, since the read stops 4 residues before it. J is TRBJ2-3 and V is TRBV1; D is perhaps TRBD1 (6 bases). The CDR3 runs to 17 residues. Germline lookup yields CDR1 NSQYPW and CDR2 LRSPGD (reference sequence). Trimming removed 0 bases at V and 0 bases at J, with 13 bases between. The CDR3 DNA, read in part, is TGCACCTGCAGTGCAGAAGGGACAAACCCTAGTGCAGAA. As protein: CTCSAEGTNPSAE. The whole CDR3 region reads CTCSAEGTNPSAETLYF.

In regard to this clone: The genes and germline here are from mouse. With the read ending 4 residues before the CDR3 end, the germline J gene is used to fill in that end. The chain is built from TRBV13-1 and TRBJ2-4, with D maybe TRBD2 (6 bases). V was clipped by 5 bases and J by 0 bases, with 13 bases between them. The length of the CDR3 is 15 residues. Looked up from germline, CDR1 is NSHNY and CDR2 is SYGAGN. The DNA read from the CDR3 is TGTGCCAGCAGAGAACGACTGGCTAGTCAAAAC. Translation gives CASRERLASQN. The complete CDR3 reads CASRERLASQNTLYF.

With regard to this clone: Gene names and germline refer to mouse. The covered CDR3 bases are TGCACCTGCAGTGTCTCGGGGGGACCT. It translates to CTCSVSGGP. The whole CDR3 region reads CTCSVSGGPEQFF. The chain couples TRBV1 to TRBJ2-1; D may be TRBD2 (6 bases). The read falls 4 residues short of the CDR3 end, and the missing part is taken from the germline J gene. The length of the CDR3 is 13 residues. Germline V gives CDR1 NSQYPW, CDR2 LRSPGD (reference sequence).

Remarks on this clone: Gene names follow the mouse nomenclature. The read stops 4 residues short of the end of the CDR3; the missing end is completed from the germline J gene. J is TRBJ2-1 and V is TRBV13-3; a possible D gene is TRBD1 (5 bases). Germline CDR1 reads NNHDY; CDR2 reads SYVADS. V was shortened by 1 base and J by 0 bases, with 14 bases between the two germline ends. CDR3 size: 17 residues. The CDR3: CASSDPPQGSNYAEQFF. The CDR3 bases that were read are TGTGCCAGCAGTGATCCCCCCCAGGGAAGTAACTATGCT.

In regard to this clone: The listed genes are named as in mouse. The DNA read from the CDR3 is TGTGCCAGCAGTATAGGCTGGGAGTCGGCAGAA. Translation gives CASSIGWESAE. The full CDR3 reads CASSIGWESAETLYF. The chain couples TRBV19 to TRBJ2-3; D is possibly TRBD2 (5 bases). Read coverage stops 4 residues before the CDR3 terminus; the germline J gene supplies the remainder. CDR3 length: 15 residues. Trimming removed 0 bases at V and 3 bases at J, with 11 bases between. The germline gives CDR1 FNHDT, CDR2 SITEND (reference sequence).

A word on this clone: Gene names are the mouse ones. The read ends 4 residues early relative to the CDR3; the germline J gene fills the gap. The same CDR3 is also encoded by other DNA sequences in this sample. The V call is TRBV1, the J call TRBJ2-7, with 11 bases lining up with TRBD2. The CDR3 consists of 16 residues. V was pared by 0 bases and J by 3 bases, with 4 bases of the junction left unmatched. Germline V gene data show CDR1 as NSQYPW and CDR2 as LRSPGD (reference sequence). The sequenced CDR3 bases are TGCACCTGCAGTGCAGATCTAGACTGGGGGGGCTAT. It codes for CTCSADLDWGGY. The CDR3, in full, reads CTCSADLDWGGYEQYF.

This clone was recorded at least ten times. Gene labels here are mouse ones. Sequencing ends 4 residues short of the CDR3 end; the germline J gene provides the rest. This chain links TRBV13-3 with TRBJ2-7; TRBD2 is a possible D gene (7 bases). The CDR3 sequence is 16 residues long. Germline V gives CDR1 NNHDY, CDR2 SYVADS. V lost 3 bases to trimming and J lost 0 bases, with 16 bases between them. The CDR3 here is CASSGSWGPSSYEQYF. Incomplete CDR3 DNA: TGTGCCAGCAGTGGCTCCTGGGGGCCCAGCTCCTAT.